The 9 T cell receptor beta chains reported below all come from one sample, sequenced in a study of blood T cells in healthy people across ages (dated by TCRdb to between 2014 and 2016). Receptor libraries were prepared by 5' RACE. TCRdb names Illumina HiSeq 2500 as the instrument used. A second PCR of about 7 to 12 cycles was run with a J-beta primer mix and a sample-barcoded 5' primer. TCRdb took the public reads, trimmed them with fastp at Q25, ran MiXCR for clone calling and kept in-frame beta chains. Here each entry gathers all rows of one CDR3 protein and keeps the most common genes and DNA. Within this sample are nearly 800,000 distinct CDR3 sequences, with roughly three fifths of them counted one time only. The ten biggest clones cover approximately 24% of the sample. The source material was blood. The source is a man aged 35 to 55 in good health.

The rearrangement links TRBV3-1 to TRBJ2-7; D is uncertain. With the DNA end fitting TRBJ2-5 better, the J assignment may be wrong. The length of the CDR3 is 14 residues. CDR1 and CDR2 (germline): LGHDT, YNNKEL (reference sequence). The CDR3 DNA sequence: TGTGCCAGCAGCCAAGATCAGAGACAAGAGACCCAGTACTTC. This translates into CASSQDQRQETQYF.

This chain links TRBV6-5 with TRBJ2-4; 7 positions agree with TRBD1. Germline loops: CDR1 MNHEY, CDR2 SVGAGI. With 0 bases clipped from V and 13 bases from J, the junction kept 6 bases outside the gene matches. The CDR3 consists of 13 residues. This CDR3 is CASSYSPQGPQYF. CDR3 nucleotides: TGTGCCAGCAGTTACTCGCCACAGGGGCCGCAGTACTTC.

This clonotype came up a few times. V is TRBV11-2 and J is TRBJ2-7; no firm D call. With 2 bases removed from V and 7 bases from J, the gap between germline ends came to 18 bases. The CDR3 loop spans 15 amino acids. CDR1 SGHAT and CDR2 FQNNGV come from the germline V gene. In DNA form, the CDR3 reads TGTGCCAGCAGCTTATCTTCAGGCGCAAATAGGGAGCAGTACTTC. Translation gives CASSLSSGANREQYF.

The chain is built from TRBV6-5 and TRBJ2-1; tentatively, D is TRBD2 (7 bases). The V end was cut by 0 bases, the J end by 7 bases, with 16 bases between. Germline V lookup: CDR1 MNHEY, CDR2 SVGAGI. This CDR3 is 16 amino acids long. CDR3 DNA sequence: TGTGCCAGCAGTTACTCTATTTTGGGGGGGCGGAATGAGCAGTTCTTC. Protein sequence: CASSYSILGGRNEQFF.

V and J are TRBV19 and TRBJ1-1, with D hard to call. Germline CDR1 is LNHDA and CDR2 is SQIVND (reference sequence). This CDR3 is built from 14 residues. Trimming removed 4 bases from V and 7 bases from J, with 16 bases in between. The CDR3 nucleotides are TGTGCCAGTAGTAAATGGGCGGAGCCTTTTGAAGCTTTCTTT. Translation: CASSKWAEPFEAFF.

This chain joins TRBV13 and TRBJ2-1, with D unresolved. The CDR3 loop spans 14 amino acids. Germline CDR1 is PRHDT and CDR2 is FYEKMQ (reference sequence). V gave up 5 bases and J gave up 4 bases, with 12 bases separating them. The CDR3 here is CASSGKDVYNEQFF. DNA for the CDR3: TGTGCCAGCAGCGGTAAAGATGTATACAATGAGCAGTTCTTC. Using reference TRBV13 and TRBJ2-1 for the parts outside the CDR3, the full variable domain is AAGVIQSPRHLIKEKRETATLKCYPIPRHDTVYWYQQGPGQDPQFLISFYEKMQSDKGSIPDRFSAQQFSDYHSELNMSSLELGDSALYFCASSGKDVYNEQFFGPGTRLTVL.

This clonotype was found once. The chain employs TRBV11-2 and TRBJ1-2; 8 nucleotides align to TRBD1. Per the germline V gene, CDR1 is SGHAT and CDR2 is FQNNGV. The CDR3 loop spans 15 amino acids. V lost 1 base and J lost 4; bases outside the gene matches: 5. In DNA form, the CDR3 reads TGTGCCAGCAGCTTAGGTTTCCAGGGGGCCTATGGCTACACCTTC. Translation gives CASSLGFQGAYGYTF. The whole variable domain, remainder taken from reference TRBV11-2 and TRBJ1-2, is EAGVAQSPRYKIIEKRQSVAFWCNPISGHATLYWYQQILGQGPKLLIQFQNNGVVDDSQLPKDRFSAERLKGVDSTLKIQPAKLEDSAVYLCASSLGFQGAYGYTFGSGTRLTVV.

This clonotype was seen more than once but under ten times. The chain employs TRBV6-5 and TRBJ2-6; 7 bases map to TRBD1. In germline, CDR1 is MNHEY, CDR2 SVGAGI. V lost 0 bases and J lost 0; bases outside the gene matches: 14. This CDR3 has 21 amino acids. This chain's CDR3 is CASSYSWGLQGSSSGANVLTF. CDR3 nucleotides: TGTGCCAGCAGTTACTCGTGGGGGTTACAGGGGTCCAGCTCTGGGGCCAACGTCCTGACTTTC.

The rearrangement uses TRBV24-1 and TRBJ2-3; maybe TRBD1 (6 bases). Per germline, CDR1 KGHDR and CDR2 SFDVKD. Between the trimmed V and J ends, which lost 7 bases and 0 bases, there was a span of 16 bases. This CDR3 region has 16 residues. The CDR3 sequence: CATSPGVATSTDTQYF. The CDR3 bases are TGTGCCACCAGCCCAGGGGTCGCGACCAGCACAGATACGCAGTATTTT.